The sequence of this T cell receptor beta chain was determined in a study of cytomegalovirus exposure and HLA in healthy donors. Findings of the study overall: Most TCR beta V segments were productive about 87% or about 30% of the time in an earlier analysis.

The count of this clone is one. The antigen is unknown. The junction had 7 bases not matched to a gene; V was cut back by 8 bases and J by 0 bases. The CDR3 runs to 14 residues. Germline loops: CDR1 SEHNR, CDR2 FQNEAQ (reference sequence). PCR was performed using 60 Vbeta and 13 Jbeta primers. Some clones are missing from TCRdb's copy, which holds only in-frame ones; the method was immunoSEQ multiplex PCR. Among roughly 290,000 clones listed, approximately 90% were seen once. This TCR was sampled from a woman between 18 and 29 years old in good health and CMV-seronegative. The chain links TRBV7-9 to TRBJ2-7, with TRBD1 identical over 7 bases. Material for sequencing was PBMCs. CDR3 region: CASAGDSTSYEQYF. The CDR3 coding sequence is TGTGCCAGCGCCGGGGACAGCACCTCCTACGAGCAGTACTTC. The entire variable domain, with the rest obtained from reference TRBV7-9 and TRBJ2-7, is as follows: DTGVSQNPRHKITKRGQNVTFRCDPISEHNRLYWYRQTLGQGPEFLTYFQNEAQLEKSRLLSDRFSAERPKGSFSTLEIQRTEQGDSAMYLCASAGDSTSYEQYFGPGTRLTVT.